This T cell receptor (beta chain) is from a study of OX40 agonist ivuxolimab in advanced cancers. Study background: Patients with prior anti-PD-1, anti-PD-L1 or anti-CTLA-4 therapy were eligible; about 41% had some.

TCRdb's copy holds only in-frame clones and misses some; the assay was immunoSEQ multiplex PCR. The sample has about 79,000 clones, under 95% seen once; the top ten hold around 10%. The CDR3 sequence is 12 residues long. V gave up 6 bases and J gave up 5 bases, with 11 bases separating them. Germline CDR1 and CDR2: SGHAT and FQNNGV. This sequence joins TRBV11-2 and TRBJ2-7; possibly TRBD1 for D (6 bases). The sample was CD4+ or CD8+ T cells sorted from blood, taken in a trial of the OX40 agonist ivuxolimab. This sequence was found in an adult with an advanced solid tumor such as melanoma, head and neck, liver or kidney cancer. CDR3 amino acids: CASSFRGDEQYF. In DNA form, the CDR3 reads TGTGCCAGCAGTTTCAGGGGCGACGAGCAGTACTTC. The complete variable domain, with remaining parts taken from reference TRBV11-2 and TRBJ2-7, reads EAGVAQSPRYKIIEKRQSVAFWCNPISGHATLYWYQQILGQGPKLLIQFQNNGVVDDSQLPKDRFSAERLKGVDSTLKIQPAKLEDSAVYLCASSFRGDEQYFGPGTRLTVT.